This entry lists 8 T cell receptor beta chains sequenced from one sample in a study of Tregs in tolerant kidney transplant recipients. Using immunoSEQ multiplex PCR, the repertoire was profiled, and TCRdb retains in-frame clones only, with some absent. The table includes some 68,000 clones, around 83% detected once. Sequencing used CD4+ T cells from blood. The receptors derive from a human donor in good health.

The gene calls are TRBV5-4 and TRBJ1-2; D might be TRBD1 (6 bases). CDR1 is SGHNT, CDR2 YYREEE, per germline (reference sequence). CDR3 length equals 14 residues. V was trimmed by 0 bases and J by 4 bases, leaving 10 bases between them. The CDR3 sequence is CASSLDREAYGYTF. The CDR3 DNA follows: TGTGCCAGCAGCTTGGACAGGGAGGCCTATGGCTACACCTTC.

CDR3 DNA sequence: TGTGCCAGCAGTTTGCCCGCGGGTAACGGAAACACCATATATTTT. Residues: CASSLPAGNGNTIYF. This chain links TRBV28 with TRBJ1-3; no reliable D call. Germline-derived CDR1 and CDR2 are MDHEN and SYDVKM. The V end lost 3 bases, the J end lost 4 bases, and 13 bases lay between the germline ends. The CDR3 loop spans 15 amino acids.

This clone was recorded a few times. The chain couples TRBV15 to TRBJ1-2; TRBD1 aligns across 7 bases. Germline CDR1 reads LNHNV; CDR2 reads YYDKDF (reference sequence). J lost 3 bases, V lost 6 bases, and 4 bases had no gene match. The CDR3 is 13 residues long. CDR3 region: CATRRQGDYGYTF. In DNA form, the CDR3 reads TGTGCCACCAGGCGACAGGGAGACTATGGCTACACCTTC. Looking up the rest from reference TRBV15 and TRBJ1-2 gives the full variable domain: DAMVIQNPRYQVTQFGKPVTLSCSQTLNHNVMYWYQQKSSQAPKLLFHYYDKDFNNEADTPDNFQSRRPNTSFCFLDIRSPGLGDTAMYLCATRRQGDYGYTFGSGTRLTVV.

V is TRBV27 and J is TRBJ1-6; D is undetermined. This CDR3 has 16 residues. Trimming cost V 5 bases and J 0 bases, with 11 bases left between them. Looked up from germline, CDR1 is MNHEY and CDR2 is SMNVEV (reference sequence). In DNA, the CDR3 is TGTGCCAGCAGTCGGGTCAGAGGCTCCTATAATTCACCCCTCCACTTT. Its protein product is CASSRVRGSYNSPLHF.

This chain's CDR3 is CASSLALGVKGNTIYF. CDR3 DNA sequence: TGTGCCAGCAGCTTAGCGTTGGGAGTTAAAGGAAACACCATATATTTT. The chain couples TRBV7-9 to TRBJ1-3; D not certain. CDR3 length: 16 amino acids. From germline, CDR1 is SEHNR and CDR2 FQNEAQ (reference sequence). V was shortened by 0 bases and J by 4 bases, with 13 bases between the two germline ends.

This chain links TRBV6-5 with TRBJ2-1; 8 bases are shared with TRBD2. The CDR3 covers 14 residues. Trimming took 7 bases from V and 4 from J; bases not matched to a gene: 6. Germline V CDR1 and CDR2: MNHEY, SVGAGI. DNA of the CDR3: TGTGCCAGCAAACGGGGGGGGGTTTACAATGAGCAGTTCTTC. Translation gives CASKRGGVYNEQFF.

This sequence joins TRBV19 and TRBJ2-2, with TRBD2 matching 13 bases. The CDR3 has 18 amino acids. Germline V gene lookup returns CDR1 LNHDA and CDR2 SQIVND (reference sequence). The V segment lost 7 bases and the J segment 7 bases; nucleotides outside the gene matches: 15. This chain's CDR3 is CASTNRGLAGTGSGELFF. The CDR3 DNA is TGTGCCAGTACTAATCGGGGACTAGCGGGGACCGGTAGCGGGGAGCTGTTTTTT.

This chain uses TRBV4-1 with TRBJ2-5; the D is unclear. The CDR3 is made up of 15 amino acids. CDR1 and CDR2 (germline): MGHRA, YSYEKL. The V end was cut by 6 bases, the J end by 0 bases, with 14 bases between. The CDR3 spells CASRLAATYQETQYF. The CDR3 bases are TGCGCCAGCAGGTTGGCAGCGACGTACCAAGAGACCCAGTACTTC.